The 2 T cell receptor beta chains below come from one sample, sequenced in a study of long-term antiretroviral therapy in people with HIV (dated by TCRdb to the early 2020s). The immunoSEQ hsTCRB v3.0 assay was used at survey level resolution to sequence the TRB variable region. In its TCRdb copy, this immuneACCESS table keeps in-frame sequences only and misses some clones. Where compared with another copy, unresolved V genes explain less than half of these, and the others have no known cause. This sample has about 20,000 clones in its table, and 65% to 85% of those were observed once. The ten largest clones represent 8.8% of the sample. Sequenced here: unsorted PBMCs, sampled 1.2 years after starting antiretroviral therapy. These receptors all stem from a woman aged 40-49 years with HIV.

This clone was observed a few times. The rearrangement links TRBV4-1 to TRBJ1-1; 7 positions match TRBD1. The V gene's germline CDR1 is MGHRA and CDR2 YSYEKL. V gave up 3 bases and J gave up 4 bases; unmatched junction bases: 5. The CDR3 is 14 residues long. CDR3 loop: CASSHPGQLTEAFF. The CDR3 region has the DNA TGCGCCAGCAGCCACCCGGGACAGCTCACTGAAGCTTTCTTT.

This clone was detected only a few times. The chain links TRBV5-1 to TRBJ1-2; D ambiguous. The CDR3 extends over 17 amino acids. V was trimmed by 3 bases and J by 0 bases, leaving 18 bases between them. In germline, CDR1 is SGHRS, CDR2 YFSETQ. This chain's CDR3 is CASSSNPSDVSNYGYTF. CDR3 DNA: TGCGCCAGCAGCTCCAACCCGTCGGACGTGTCTAACTATGGCTACACCTTC.